The sequence of this TCR beta chain was determined in a study of shared clonotypes between healthy human individuals. This CDR3 comprises 18 residues. Trimming took 4 bases from V and 6 from J; bases not matched to a gene: 19. CDR1 is SGHDN and CDR2 is FVKESK in the germline V gene. Each PCR replicate from the sorted subsets contained around 0.2 ug DNA, which is tens of thousands of T cell genomes. This table comes from immunoSEQ multiplex PCR, and its TCRdb copy is limited to in-frame clones, with some not included. Among approximately 1,500,000 clones listed, more than 95% were seen once. Naive CD4+ cells were CD45RA-selected; the remaining cells were memory.

The origin of this receptor is a man younger than 45 in good health. The rearrangement links TRBV14 to TRBJ2-7, with 9 bases matching TRBD2. Sequences were obtained from naive CD4+ T cells sorted from blood. Specified subset: CD45RA+ positively selected. For the CDR3, the DNA is TGTGCCAGCAGCCCCTACAGGGTTAGCGGGAGAGATTCGGGCGAGCAGTACTTC. Translated: CASSPYRVSGRDSGEQYF.